This T cell receptor beta chain was found in a study of T cells in Graves' hyperthyroidism and ophthalmopathy. The CDR3 regions of TCR beta were amplified from RNA transcripts. First-round RT-PCR of the TCR CDR3 relied on the HTBI primer set. Each CDR3 protein gets one entry after TCRdb re-called the multiplex PCR reads with MiXCR. The sample has approximately 430,000 distinct CDR3 sequences, 15% to 18% seen once; the top ten hold roughly 8%. In this sample, this clonotype turned up a few times. Its target is unknown. Study-level findings and limits: Appearing also in blood were most of the thyroid clonotypes expanded above 0.001.

Sample: blood. This TCR was sampled from a woman between 18 and 30 years old with Graves' hyperthyroidism.

In DNA form, the CDR3 reads TGCGCCAGCAGCTTGGTGGTAGCAGGGGACTACGAGCAGTACTTC. Protein sequence: CASSLVVAGDYEQYF. V usage is TRBV5-1 and J usage is TRBJ2-7; possible D gene TRBD1, 6 bases. V lost 0 bases to trimming and J lost 3 bases, with 13 bases between them. The CDR3 is made up of 15 amino acids. Germline-derived CDR1 and CDR2 are SGHRS and YFSETQ.